This TCR beta chain is from a study of cytomegalovirus exposure and HLA in healthy donors. Overall study results and limits: Reported findings show TCR beta sequences accurately forecast HLA-A and HLA-B alleles in most subjects.

Trimming removed 4 bases at V and 2 bases at J, with 8 bases between. CDR1 and CDR2 (germline): SEHNR, FQNEAQ (reference sequence). The CDR3 loop spans 13 amino acids. PCR primers comprised 60 Vbeta and 13 Jbeta primers. Profiling relied on immunoSEQ multiplex PCR, and the TCRdb table lists in-frame clones only, not all of them. The table includes 100,000 to 150,000 clones, 83% detected once. Regarding this clone: Its antigen is as yet unknown.

The chain uses TRBV7-9 and TRBJ2-5; tentative D call: TRBD1 (5 bases). The sequence was obtained from a woman aged 40 to 49 in good health and CMV-seropositive. The sample was PBMCs. The CDR3 is CASSWTSQETQYF. The CDR3 DNA sequence: TGTGCCAGCAGCTGGACATCGCAAGAGACCCAGTACTTC.